This passage covers 16 T cell receptor beta chains from one sample sequenced in a study of cytomegalovirus exposure and HLA in healthy donors (dated by TCRdb to about 2017). Library preparation used the immunoSEQ multiplex PCR assay. A mixture of 60 forward primers for TCR Vbeta segments and 13 reverse primers for TCR Jbeta segments was used in the multiplex PCR. TCRdb re-hosts the immuneACCESS table, in-frame sequences only. Its copies lack some clones; in the studies checked, an unresolved V gene accounts for under half of them, and the cause for the rest is not known. This sample holds 160,000 or so clones; 65% to 85% were observed only once. Under 2.5% of the sample is held by the ten biggest clonotypes. Sequencing input: PBMCs. These receptors originate from a man aged 55 to 70 in good health and CMV-seronegative.

The chain recombines TRBV5-8 with TRBJ1-1; D is ambiguous. V was cut by 1 base and J by 4 bases, with 8 bases left in between. This CDR3 region has 13 residues. CDR1 is SGHTS and CDR2 is YDEGEE in the germline V gene. CDR3 amino acids: CASSLYFGTEAFF. Here the CDR3 DNA reads TGTGCCAGCAGCTTGTACTTCGGCACTGAAGCTTTCTTT.

The chain is built from TRBV18 and TRBJ2-5; 11 bases are shared with TRBD2. The CDR3 loop spans 17 amino acids. Germline trimming cut 1 base from V and 1 base from J; bases unmatched to any gene: 5. The germline CDR1 and CDR2 sequences are KGHSH and LQKENI. CDR3 in amino acids: CASSPRTSGRFQETQYF. For the CDR3, the DNA is TGTGCCAGCTCACCACGAACTAGCGGGAGATTCCAAGAGACCCAGTACTTC.

The V gene is TRBV7-9, the J gene TRBJ2-3, with a possible D match to TRBD1 (5 bases). The V and J ends lost 0 bases and 4 bases respectively, with 5 bases between them. Germline V gene lookup returns CDR1 SEHNR and CDR2 FQNEAQ (reference sequence). This CDR3 has 13 residues. The CDR3 sequence is CASSLAGADTQYF. The CDR3 bases are TGTGCCAGCAGCTTAGCAGGGGCAGATACGCAGTATTTT.

The V gene is TRBV28, the J gene TRBJ2-3; 8 positions match TRBD2. The CDR3 is 15 amino acids. The germline gives CDR1 MDHEN, CDR2 SYDVKM. V was clipped by 4 bases and J by 8 bases; unmatched bases: 11. CDR3: CASSSQRESPRTQYF. CDR3 nucleotides: TGTGCCAGCAGTTCGCAGCGGGAGTCCCCTCGTACGCAGTATTTT.

The chain carries TRBV4-2 and TRBJ2-5; 11 positions agree with TRBD1. Germline lookup yields CDR1 LGHNA and CDR2 YNFKEQ. This CDR3 region has 15 residues. Germline trimming cut 4 bases from V and 11 bases from J; bases unmatched to any gene: 12. CDR3 DNA: TGTGCCAGCAGCCGCGACGGACAGGGGGCAGGTGAGCAGTACTTC. Translation: CASSRDGQGAGEQYF.

About this clone itself: A read error may produce the germline difference seen at one junction end. The gene calls are TRBV28 and TRBJ1-2; D possibly corresponds to TRBD1 (6 bases). Germline V gene lookup returns CDR1 MDHEN and CDR2 SYDVKM. The CDR3 length is 15 residues. CDR3: CASSFSGQSVYGYPF. The CDR3 nucleotides read TGTGCCAGCAGTTTTAGTGGACAGAGCGTCTATGGCTACCCCTTC.

CDR3: CATSRGDRFWTEAFF. The CDR3 region has the DNA TGTGCCACCAGCAGGGGCGACAGATTTTGGACTGAAGCTTTCTTT. V is TRBV15 and J is TRBJ1-1, with D perhaps TRBD1 (5 bases). Trimming stripped 3 bases from V and 5 bases from J, with 16 bases between. The CDR3 loop spans 15 amino acids. CDR1 and CDR2 (germline): LNHNV, YYDKDF (reference sequence).

The rearrangement joins TRBV5-4 to TRBJ1-2; 9 bases are a match to TRBD1. CDR1 and CDR2 from the germline V gene are SGHNT and YYREEE (reference sequence). Trimming removed 4 bases from V and 3 bases from J; junction bases left unmatched: 10. The CDR3 is 16 amino acids. The CDR3 sequence is CASSPRGTGSHYGYTF. CDR3 DNA: TGTGCCAGCAGCCCCAGGGGGACAGGGTCCCACTATGGCTACACCTTC.

This chain links TRBV7-9 with TRBJ1-6; 7 bases are a match to TRBD1. This CDR3 region has 15 residues. Trimming took 1 base from V and 9 from J; bases not matched to a gene: 6. Germline lookup yields CDR1 SEHNR and CDR2 FQNEAQ (reference sequence). CDR3 residues: CASSLGRQGSSPLHF. The DNA for the CDR3 is TGTGCCAGCAGCTTAGGGCGACAGGGATCTTCACCCCTCCACTTT.

Notes on this clone: It is unclear where the CDR3 begins or ends on the DNA, so no DNA is shown, and the CDR3 is as TCRdb lists it. This chain joins TRBV12-5 and TRBJ2-5; the table gives TRBD1 as D, unverified against the DNA. CDR1 LGHNT and CDR2 FRNRAP come from the germline V gene. The CDR3 contains 15 residues when both ends are counted. CDR3 loop: CASGLGTGHGETQYF.

The chain joins TRBV6-4 to TRBJ2-3, with a tentative D call TRBD1 (6 bases). Germline CDR1 reads MRHNA; CDR2 reads SNTAGT. The ends were cut back, 3 bases at V and 1 base at J, with 11 bases in the middle. CDR3 size: 15 residues. The CDR3 sequence is CASSERPGGTDTQYF. CDR3 coding DNA: TGTGCCAGCAGTGAAAGGCCAGGGGGCACAGATACGCAGTATTTT.

This clone was seen more than once but under ten times. The V and J genes are TRBV6-5 and TRBJ1-2; 7 bases are shared with TRBD1. The V gene's germline CDR1 is MNHEY and CDR2 SVGAGI. The ends lost 6 bases at V and 4 bases at J; junction bases unmatched: 8. This CDR3 has 14 residues. CDR3 residues: CASRQTGSAYGYTF. CDR3 in DNA: TGTGCCAGCAGACAGACAGGGTCCGCCTATGGCTACACCTTC.

The chain combines TRBV28 with TRBJ2-7, with TRBD2 matching 9 bases. The CDR3 totals 18 residues. V was pared by 3 bases and J by 0 bases, with 12 bases of the junction left unmatched. Germline lookup yields CDR1 MDHEN and CDR2 SYDVKM. The CDR3 nucleotides read TGTGCCAGCAGTTTTGGACTAGCGTATCTATCCATCTCCTACGAGCAGTACTTC. Protein: CASSFGLAYLSISYEQYF.

The rearrangement links TRBV15 to TRBJ2-5; 9 bases are shared with TRBD2. The CDR3 sequence is 14 residues long. Germline V gives CDR1 LNHNV, CDR2 YYDKDF (reference sequence). The V segment lost 5 bases and the J segment 3 bases; nucleotides outside the gene matches: 4. CDR3 DNA sequence: TGTGCCACCAGCGGGAGACTAGCGGAAGAGACCCAGTACTTC. As protein: CATSGRLAEETQYF. The whole variable domain, remainder taken from reference TRBV15 and TRBJ2-5, is DAMVIQNPRYQVTQFGKPVTLSCSQTLNHNVMYWYQQKSSQAPKLLFHYYDKDFNNEADTPDNFQSRRPNTSFCFLDIRSPGLGDTAMYLCATSGRLAEETQYFGPGTRLLVL.

This rearrangement joins TRBV10-3 to TRBJ2-7; maybe TRBD1 (6 bases). The CDR3 length is 12 residues. Germline V gene sequence: CDR1 ENHRY, CDR2 SYGVKD. V was clipped by 7 bases and J by 7 bases, with 14 bases between them. CDR3 sequence reads: CAINGGQGEQYF. The CDR3 bases are TGTGCCATCAATGGGGGACAAGGGGAGCAGTACTTC.

This clone has a handful of counts. The rearrangement links TRBV7-9 to TRBJ2-2; TRBD1 might be the D (5 bases). The CDR3 covers 10 residues. CDR1 and CDR2 from the germline V gene are SEHNR and FQNEAQ (reference sequence). The CDR3 region has the DNA TGTGCTATAGGGGACGGGGAGCTGTTTTTT. It specifies CAIGDGELFF.